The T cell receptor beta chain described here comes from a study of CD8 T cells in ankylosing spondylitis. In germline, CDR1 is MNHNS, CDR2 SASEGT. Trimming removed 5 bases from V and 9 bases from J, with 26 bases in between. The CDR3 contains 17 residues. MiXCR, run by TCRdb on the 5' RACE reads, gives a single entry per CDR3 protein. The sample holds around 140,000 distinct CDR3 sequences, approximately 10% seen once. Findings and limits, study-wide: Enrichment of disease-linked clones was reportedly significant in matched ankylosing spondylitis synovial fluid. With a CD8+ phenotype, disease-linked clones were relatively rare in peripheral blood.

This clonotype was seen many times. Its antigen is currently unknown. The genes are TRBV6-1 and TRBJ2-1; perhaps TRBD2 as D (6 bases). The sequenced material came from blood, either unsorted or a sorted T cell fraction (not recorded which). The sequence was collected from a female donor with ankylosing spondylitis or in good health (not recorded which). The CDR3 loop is CASSRSWGIAARPEQFF. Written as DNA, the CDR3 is TGTGCCAGCAGTCGCTCTTGGGGGATAGCGGCCCGACCTGAGCAGTTCTTC.